The clone carrying this T cell receptor beta chain appeared a few times. This sample was included in a study of blood T cell repertoires in COVID-19. The CDR3 has 18 residues. The germline CDR1 and CDR2 sequences are MNHEY and SMNVEV (reference sequence). Between the trimmed V and J ends, which lost 1 base and 7 bases, there was a span of 23 bases. The method was immunoSEQ multiplex PCR; TCRdb's version includes in-frame clones alone and lacks a portion of them. The sample gives 250,000 to 350,000 clones, approximately 86% of which show up once; about an eighth is in the top ten. The clonotype comes from a woman aged 70-85 years with COVID-19, enrolled during active disease. The specimen sequenced was peripheral blood. The V and J genes are TRBV27 and TRBJ1-5; tentatively, D is TRBD1 (5 bases). CDR3 bases: TGTGCCAGCAGTTTATTCTCCGCAGCGCCAGGGCACGGACAGCCCCAGCATTTT. This gives the protein CASSLFSAAPGHGQPQHF.